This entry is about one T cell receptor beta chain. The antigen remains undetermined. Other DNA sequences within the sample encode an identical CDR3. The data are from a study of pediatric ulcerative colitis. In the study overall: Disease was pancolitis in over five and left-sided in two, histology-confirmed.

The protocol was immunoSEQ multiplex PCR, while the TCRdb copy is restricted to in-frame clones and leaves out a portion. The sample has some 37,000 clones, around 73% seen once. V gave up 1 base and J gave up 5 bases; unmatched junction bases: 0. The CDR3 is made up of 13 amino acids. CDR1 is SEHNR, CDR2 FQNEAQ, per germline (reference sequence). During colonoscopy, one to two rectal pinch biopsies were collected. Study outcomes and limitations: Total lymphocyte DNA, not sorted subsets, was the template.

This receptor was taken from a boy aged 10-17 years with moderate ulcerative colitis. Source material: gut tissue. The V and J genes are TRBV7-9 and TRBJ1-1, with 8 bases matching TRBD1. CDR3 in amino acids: CASSLDRGTEAFF. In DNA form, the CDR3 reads TGTGCCAGCAGCTTAGACAGGGGGACTGAAGCTTTCTTT.